These 32 T cell receptor beta chains were sequenced from one sample in a study of CD8 T cells in Susac syndrome. Reverse transcription of roughly 0.5 to 1 ug RNA was carried out with random hexamers. TCRdb analysed the immunoSEQ multiplex PCR reads with MiXCR anew, one entry per CDR3 protein. The table has hundreds of thousands of distinct CDR3 sequences, approximately 85% seen once. The specimen was CD8+ T cells from PBMCs. The receptors here all came from a human donor with multiple sclerosis.

V gene TRBV27 combines with J gene TRBJ2-7; either TRBD1 or TRBD2 may supply D (5 bases each). Trimming shortened V by 7 bases and J by 3 bases, and 16 bases separated the two germline ends. This CDR3 region has 14 residues. The germline V gene encodes CDR1 MNHEY and CDR2 SMNVEV (reference sequence). CDR3 bases: TGTGCCAGCAACCGTGGGGGTTTTAACTACGAGCAGTACTTC. This gives the protein CASNRGGFNYEQYF.

This rearrangement joins TRBV27 to TRBJ2-7; either TRBD1 or TRBD2 may fit D (5 bases each). With 1 base removed from V and 7 bases from J, the gap between germline ends came to 20 bases. From germline, CDR1 is MNHEY and CDR2 SMNVEV (reference sequence). The CDR3 totals 16 residues. CDR3 protein: CASSLWDTEGLREQYF. The CDR3 DNA reads as TGTGCCAGCAGTTTATGGGATACTGAGGGGCTTAGGGAGCAGTACTTC.

The CDR3 bases are TGTGCCATCAGGGGGACAGGGCGGCGTGGAAACACCATATATTTT. Its protein product is CAIRGTGRRGNTIYF. The genes are TRBV10-3 and TRBJ1-3; 9 positions match TRBD1. The CDR3 has 15 residues. Germline V gene data show CDR1 as ENHRY and CDR2 as SYGVKD. V was pared by 6 bases and J by 3 bases, with 6 bases of the junction left unmatched.

The rearrangement uses TRBV9 and TRBJ1-3; weak D call: TRBD1 (5 bases). Trimming took off 3 bases at V and 0 bases at J, with 13 bases between the two ends. The germline V gene encodes CDR1 SGDLS and CDR2 YYNGEE. This CDR3 spans 16 amino acids. CDR3 amino acids: CASSALQGTSGNTIYF. In nucleotides, the CDR3 is TGTGCCAGCAGCGCCCTCCAGGGAACCTCTGGAAACACCATATATTTT.

The chain links TRBV5-1 to TRBJ1-1, with 7 bases identical to TRBD1. V was pared by 4 bases and J by 2 bases, with 8 bases of the junction left unmatched. CDR3 length: 15 residues. CDR1 is SGHRS, CDR2 YFSETQ, per germline. The CDR3 DNA sequence: TGCGCCAGCAGCGCCCAGACAGGGACCAACACTGAAGCTTTCTTT. It translates to CASSAQTGTNTEAFF.

The chain links TRBV20-1 to TRBJ2-1, with D possibly being TRBD1 or TRBD2 (5 bases each). V was trimmed by 5 bases and J by 5 bases, leaving 22 bases between them. CDR1 and CDR2 (germline): DFQATT, SNEGSKA (reference sequence). CDR3 size: 16 residues. The CDR3 reads CSAFGGEAVFHNEQFF. CDR3 DNA: TGCAGTGCTTTTGGGGGAGAAGCGGTGTTTCACAATGAGCAGTTCTTC.

This chain uses TRBV18 with TRBJ1-1; no definite D call. The V gene lost 2 bases and the J gene lost 1 base, with 2 bases spanning the gap. This CDR3 spans 12 amino acids. Germline-derived CDR1 and CDR2 are KGHSH and LQKENI. The CDR3 loop is CASSPTNTEAFF. Written as DNA, the CDR3 is TGTGCCAGCTCACCAACGAACACTGAAGCTTTCTTT.

This rearrangement joins TRBV12-3 or TRBV12-4 to TRBJ1-2; 9 bases agree with TRBD1. The CDR3 consists of 14 residues. With V trimmed by 4 bases and J by 8 bases, 8 bases remained unmatched. For the CDR3, the DNA is TGTGCCAGCAGTTCCGTGGACAGGGGAAACGGCTACACCTTC. Its protein is CASSSVDRGNGYTF.

The rearrangement joins TRBV9 to TRBJ2-2, with 7 bases that match TRBD1. J gave up 3 bases and V 3 bases, and 8 bases lay outside the gene matches. The CDR3 is made up of 16 amino acids. Germline values: CDR1 SGDLS, CDR2 YYNGEE. As DNA, the CDR3 is TGTGCCAGCAGCGCCGAGGACAGGTCCTACACCGGGGAGCTGTTTTTT. Translated: CASSAEDRSYTGELFF.

The rearrangement joins TRBV7-9 to TRBJ2-3; 8 positions match TRBD2. After removal of 5 bases from V and 0 bases from J, the junction contained 10 bases not matched to a gene. The CDR3 consists of 17 residues. Germline V gene sequence: CDR1 SEHNR, CDR2 FQNEAQ (reference sequence). The CDR3 spells CASSPSPLAASTDTQYF. CDR3 sequence (DNA): TGTGCCAGCAGCCCTTCGCCACTAGCGGCTAGCACAGATACGCAGTATTTT.

This chain connects TRBV5-6 to TRBJ2-3, with D unresolved. Germline lookup yields CDR1 SGHDT and CDR2 YYEEEE. V lost 1 base and J lost 3, with 12 bases in between. This CDR3 is built from 15 residues. The chain's CDR3 is CASSLLYVGTDTQYF. CDR3 nucleotide sequence: TGTGCCAGCAGCTTGCTGTACGTAGGAACAGATACGCAGTATTTT.

This clonotype was seen more than once but under ten times. The chain has TRBV6-2 or TRBV6-3 and TRBJ1-1; tentative D call: TRBD1 (6 bases). Germline-derived CDR1 and CDR2 are MNHEY and SVGEGT. V dropped 0 bases and J dropped 7 bases, with 12 bases sitting between them. This CDR3 is 14 amino acids long. The CDR3 DNA reads TGTGCCAGCAGTTACTCGAGGACAGTGTATGAAGCTTTCTTT. Translating gives CASSYSRTVYEAFF.

This rearrangement joins TRBV6-2 or TRBV6-3 to TRBJ1-5; no definite D call. Germline assignment: CDR1 MNHEY and CDR2 SVGEGT. The V gene lost 6 bases and the J gene lost 7 bases, with 16 bases spanning the gap. The CDR3 is made up of 14 amino acids. CDR3 in amino acids: CASSRTSDEQPQHF. The CDR3 bases are TGTGCCAGCAGCCGCACTTCGGACGAACAGCCCCAGCATTTT.

This chain connects TRBV28 to TRBJ2-7; maybe TRBD1 (6 bases). The CDR3 is made up of 14 amino acids. Germline V gives CDR1 MDHEN, CDR2 SYDVKM. The germline V and J ends were trimmed by 6 bases and 2 bases, with 14 bases remaining between them. The CDR3 region is CASRGAGTTYEQYF. The DNA of the CDR3 is TGTGCCAGCAGAGGAGCCGGGACAACCTACGAGCAGTACTTC. The full variable domain, with the rest looked up from reference TRBV28 and TRBJ2-7, is DVKVTQSSRYLVKRTGEKVFLECVQDMDHENMFWYRQDPGLGLRLIYFSYDVKMKEKGDIPEGYSVSREKKERFSLILESASTNQTSMYLCASRGAGTTYEQYFGPGTRLTVT.

This chain links TRBV27 with TRBJ1-5, with D unclear. The CDR3 runs 16 residues. V gave up 4 bases and J gave up 5 bases, with 18 bases separating them. Germline CDR1 is MNHEY and CDR2 is SMNVEV (reference sequence). The CDR3, as DNA: TGTGCCAGCAGTTCCGATCCGGGGAGTGTGTATCAGCCCCAGCATTTT. It encodes CASSSDPGSVYQPQHF.

The chain recombines TRBV13 with TRBJ2-7, with D tentatively TRBD1 (7 bases). Germline CDR1 and CDR2: PRHDT and FYEKMQ (reference sequence). The CDR3 has 14 residues. V dropped 5 bases and J dropped 3 bases, with 14 bases sitting between them. DNA of the CDR3: TGTGCCAGCAGCCCCGGGCAGGGGGGCTACGAGCAGTACTTC. Residues: CASSPGQGGYEQYF.

The chain links TRBV5-6 to TRBJ2-1, with a possible D match to TRBD1 (5 bases). Germline loops: CDR1 SGHDT, CDR2 YYEEEE. Trimming took 3 bases from V and 4 from J, leaving 14 bases between them. The CDR3 totals 15 residues. The CDR3, as DNA: TGTGCCAGCAGCTCTCCGCCTAGGGGTTACAATGAGCAGTTCTTC. As protein: CASSSPPRGYNEQFF.

The V and J genes are TRBV19 and TRBJ2-2; tentatively, D is TRBD1 (8 bases). Per germline, CDR1 LNHDA and CDR2 SQIVND (reference sequence). CDR3 length equals 16 residues. V was cut by 3 bases and J by 6 bases, with 17 bases left in between. As DNA, the CDR3 is TGTGCCAGTAGTATCGCTGGACAGGGAGGGTCCGGGGAGCTGTTTTTT. Protein: CASSIAGQGGSGELFF.

This chain links TRBV14 with TRBJ2-7; 8 bases are shared with TRBD2. The CDR3 runs 17 residues. From germline, CDR1 is SGHDN and CDR2 FVKESK. V lost 1 base to trimming and J lost 2 bases; unmatched junction nucleotides: 10. The CDR3 coding sequence is TGTGCCAGCAGCCAAGCAACCGGGAGGGGACAAACCTACGAGCAGTACTTC. It encodes CASSQATGRGQTYEQYF.

The chain recombines TRBV9 with TRBJ2-7; D not certain. The CDR3 is made up of 14 amino acids. Trimming cost V 0 bases and J 1 base, with 8 bases left between them. Germline-derived CDR1 and CDR2 are SGDLS and YYNGEE. CDR3 nucleotides: TGTGCCAGCAGCGTAGGGAGAGCTTCCTACGAGCAGTACTTC. Translating gives CASSVGRASYEQYF.

The CDR3 sequence: CASSPLSTDTQYF. The DNA for the CDR3 is TGTGCCAGCTCGCCGTTAAGCACAGATACGCAGTATTTT. The rearrangement links TRBV25-1 to TRBJ2-3; D not resolved. Germline V gene data show CDR1 as MGHDK and CDR2 as SYGVNS. This CDR3 comprises 13 residues. V was clipped by 8 bases and J by 0 bases, with 9 bases between them.

The chain links TRBV13 to TRBJ2-3; D possibly uses TRBD1 or TRBD2 (5 bases each). V lost 5 bases and J lost 0, with 12 bases in between. The germline CDR1 and CDR2 sequences are PRHDT and FYEKMQ (reference sequence). The CDR3 extends over 15 amino acids. CDR3 sequence: CASSAQRGSTDTQYF. The CDR3 bases are TGTGCCAGCAGCGCCCAGAGGGGTAGCACAGATACGCAGTATTTT.

V gene TRBV12-3 or TRBV12-4 combines with J gene TRBJ2-3; 8 nucleotides agree with TRBD1. The CDR3 is 16 amino acids. The trim removed 4 bases at V and 1 base at J, leaving 7 bases unmatched. This CDR3 is CASSSTGAQGTDTQYF. The CDR3 DNA follows: TGTGCCAGCAGTTCGACAGGGGCCCAGGGCACAGATACGCAGTATTTT.

The V and J genes are TRBV19 and TRBJ1-3; D remains unclear. The V end was cut by 6 bases, the J end by 2 bases, with 11 bases between. CDR1 and CDR2 (germline): LNHDA, SQIVND (reference sequence). The CDR3 has 14 residues. The CDR3 sequence: CASSHPVPGNTIYF. Written as DNA, the CDR3 is TGTGCCAGTAGCCATCCCGTGCCTGGAAACACCATATATTTT. Full variable domain (missing parts from reference TRBV19 and TRBJ1-3): DGGITQSPKYLFRKEGQNVTLSCEQNLNHDAMYWYRQDPGQGLRLIYYSQIVNDFQKGDIAEGYSVSREKKESFPLTVTSAQKNPTAFYLCASSHPVPGNTIYFGEGSWLTVV.

The J gene is TRBJ2-7, the V gene TRBV27; 8 nucleotides align to TRBD2. The CDR3 length is 15 residues. CDR1 is MNHEY, CDR2 SMNVEV, per germline (reference sequence). V dropped 2 bases and J dropped 4; count of bases not matched to a gene: 7. As DNA, the CDR3 is TGTGCCAGCAGTTTAGGGTCGGGAGGGCCATACGAGCAGTACTTC. Translating gives CASSLGSGGPYEQYF.

In DNA, the CDR3 is TGTGCCAGCAGTCCCTCGCGGGCGCAGTATTTT. Translation gives CASSPSRAQYF. The V call is TRBV27, the J call TRBJ2-3; a possible D gene is TRBD2 (5 bases). V was pared by 5 bases and J by 10 bases, with 10 bases between. The CDR3 has 11 amino acids. The germline V gene has CDR1 MNHEY and CDR2 SMNVEV (reference sequence).

The V call is TRBV5-6, the J call TRBJ2-7; no clear D. The V and J ends lost 3 bases and 1 base respectively, with 8 bases between them. Looked up from germline, CDR1 is SGHDT and CDR2 is YYEEEE. The CDR3 sequence is 13 residues long. The chain's CDR3 is CASSSIISYEQYF. As DNA, the CDR3 is TGTGCCAGCAGCTCGATAATATCCTACGAGCAGTACTTC. The entire variable domain, with the rest obtained from reference TRBV5-6 and TRBJ2-7, is as follows: DAGVTQSPTHLIKTRGQQVTLRCSPKSGHDTVSWYQQALGQGPQFIFQYYEEEERQRGNFPDRFSGHQFPNYSSELNVNALLLGDSALYLCASSSIISYEQYFGPGTRLTVT.

The gene calls are TRBV4-3 and TRBJ2-3; D gene ambiguous. The CDR3 is 14 residues long. Germline V gives CDR1 LGHNA, CDR2 YSLEER. Trimming took off 1 base at V and 7 bases at J, with 12 bases between the two ends. This CDR3 is CASSQGRASHTQYF. The CDR3 bases are TGCGCCAGCAGCCAAGGAAGAGCTTCACATACGCAGTATTTT.

J is TRBJ2-1 and V is TRBV24-1; 7 bases agree with TRBD1. V shed 4 bases, J shed 6 bases, and the junction held 5 bases outside the gene matches. Per the germline V gene, CDR1 is KGHDR and CDR2 is SFDVKD. The CDR3 is made up of 14 amino acids. Here the CDR3 reads CATSETTGINEQFF. The DNA for the CDR3 is TGTGCCACCAGTGAAACGACAGGGATCAATGAGCAGTTCTTC.

This chain joins TRBV11-2 and TRBJ2-1; tentative D call: TRBD2 (5 bases). The CDR3 is 15 residues long. V dropped 1 base and J dropped 4 bases, with 11 bases sitting between them. Germline V gene data show CDR1 as SGHAT and CDR2 as FQNNGV. CDR3 loop: CASSLVFWEYNEQFF. CDR3 bases: TGTGCCAGCAGCTTAGTTTTTTGGGAGTACAATGAGCAGTTCTTC.

The chain joins TRBV27 to TRBJ2-7, with 8 bases that match TRBD1. The germline CDR1 and CDR2 sequences are MNHEY and SMNVEV (reference sequence). V gave up 4 bases and J gave up 3 bases; unmatched junction bases: 5. The CDR3 runs 14 residues. The CDR3 reads CASSSDRADYEQYF. The CDR3 DNA is TGTGCCAGCAGTTCGGACAGGGCTGACTACGAGCAGTACTTC.

The chain carries TRBV24-1 and TRBJ2-1; D call uncertain. Trimming took off 10 bases at V and 2 bases at J, with 14 bases between the two ends. This CDR3 spans 14 amino acids. Germline V CDR1 and CDR2: KGHDR, SFDVKD. CDR3: CATSERPPYNEQFF. CDR3 nucleotide sequence: TGTGCCACATCGGAAAGGCCCCCCTACAATGAGCAGTTCTTC.